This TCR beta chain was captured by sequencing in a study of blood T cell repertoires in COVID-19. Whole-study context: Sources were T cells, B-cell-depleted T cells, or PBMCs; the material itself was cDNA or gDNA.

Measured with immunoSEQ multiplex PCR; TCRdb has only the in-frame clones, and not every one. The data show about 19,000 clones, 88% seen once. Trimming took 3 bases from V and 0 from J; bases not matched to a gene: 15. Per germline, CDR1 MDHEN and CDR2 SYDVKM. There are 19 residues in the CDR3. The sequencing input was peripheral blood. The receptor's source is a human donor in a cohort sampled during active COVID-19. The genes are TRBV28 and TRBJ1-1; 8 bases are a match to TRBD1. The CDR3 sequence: CASSLFRQGRTKLNTEAFF. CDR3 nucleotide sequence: TGTGCCAGCAGTTTGTTTCGACAGGGGCGAACTAAACTGAACACTGAAGCTTTCTTT.